This T cell receptor beta chain was profiled in a study of blood T cell repertoires in COVID-19. Sequenced by immunoSEQ multiplex PCR; TCRdb stores in-frame clones only, minus some. The table includes nearly 55,000 clones, about 86% detected once. V shed 5 bases and J 3 bases; nucleotides not matched to a gene: 7. The CDR3 totals 15 residues. In germline, CDR1 is MNHEY, CDR2 SVGEGT. This sequence originates from an older man with active COVID-19. This chain links TRBV6-2 or TRBV6-3 with TRBJ2-7, with TRBD2 matching over 10 bases. Source material: peripheral blood. CDR3 DNA: TGTGCCAGCAGTAGGGCCTGGACTAGCGGCTACGAGCAGTACTTC. Its protein product is CASSRAWTSGYEQYF.